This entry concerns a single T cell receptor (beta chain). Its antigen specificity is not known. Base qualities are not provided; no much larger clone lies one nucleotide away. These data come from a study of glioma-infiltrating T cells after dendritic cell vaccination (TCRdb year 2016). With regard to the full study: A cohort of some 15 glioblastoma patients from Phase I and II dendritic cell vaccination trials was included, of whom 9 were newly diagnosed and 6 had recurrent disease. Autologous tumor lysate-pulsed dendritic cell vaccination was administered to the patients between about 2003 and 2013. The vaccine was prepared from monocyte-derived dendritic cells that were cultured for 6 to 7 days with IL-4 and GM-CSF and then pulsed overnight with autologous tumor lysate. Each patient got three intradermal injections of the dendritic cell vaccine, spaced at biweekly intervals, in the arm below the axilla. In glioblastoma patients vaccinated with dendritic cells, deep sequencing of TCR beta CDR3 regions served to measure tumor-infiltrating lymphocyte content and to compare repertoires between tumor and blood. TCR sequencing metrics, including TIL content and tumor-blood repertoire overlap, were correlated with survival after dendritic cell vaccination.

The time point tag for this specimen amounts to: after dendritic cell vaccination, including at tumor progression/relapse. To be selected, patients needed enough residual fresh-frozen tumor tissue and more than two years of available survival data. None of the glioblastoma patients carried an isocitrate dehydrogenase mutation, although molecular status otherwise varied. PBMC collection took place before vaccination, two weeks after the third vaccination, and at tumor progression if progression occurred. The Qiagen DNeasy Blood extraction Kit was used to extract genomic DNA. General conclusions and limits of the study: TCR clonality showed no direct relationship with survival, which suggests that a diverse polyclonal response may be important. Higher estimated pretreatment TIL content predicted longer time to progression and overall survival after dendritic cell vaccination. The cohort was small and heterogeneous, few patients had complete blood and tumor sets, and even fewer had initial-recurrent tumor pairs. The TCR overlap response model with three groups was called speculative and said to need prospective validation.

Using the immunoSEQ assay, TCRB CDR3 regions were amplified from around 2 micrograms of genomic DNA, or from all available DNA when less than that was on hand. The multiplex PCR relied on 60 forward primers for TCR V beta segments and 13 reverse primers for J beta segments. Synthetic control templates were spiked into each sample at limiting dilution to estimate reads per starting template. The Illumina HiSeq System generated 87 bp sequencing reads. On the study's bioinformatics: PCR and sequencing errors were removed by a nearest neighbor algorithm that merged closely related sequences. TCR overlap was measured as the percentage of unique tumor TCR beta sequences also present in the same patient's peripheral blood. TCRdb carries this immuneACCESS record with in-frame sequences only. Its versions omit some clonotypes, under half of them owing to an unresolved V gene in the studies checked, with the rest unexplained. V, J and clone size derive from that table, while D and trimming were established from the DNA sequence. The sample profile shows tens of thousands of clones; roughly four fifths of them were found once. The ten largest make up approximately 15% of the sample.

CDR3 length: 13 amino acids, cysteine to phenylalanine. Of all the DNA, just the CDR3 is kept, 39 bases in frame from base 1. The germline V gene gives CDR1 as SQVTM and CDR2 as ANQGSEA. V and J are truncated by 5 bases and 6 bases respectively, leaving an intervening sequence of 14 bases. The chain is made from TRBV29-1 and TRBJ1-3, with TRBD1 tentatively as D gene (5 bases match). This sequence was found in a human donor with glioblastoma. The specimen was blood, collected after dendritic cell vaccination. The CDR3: CSVQGLGVNTIYF. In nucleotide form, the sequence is TGCAGCGTTCAGGGCTTAGGGGTAAACACCATATATTTT.